This TCR beta chain came from a study of T cells in Graves' hyperthyroidism and ophthalmopathy. Used for diagnoses were clinical symptoms, serum thyroxine and TRAb, thyroid ultrasound and orbital computed tomography. Isolation of PBMCs was performed on 8 to 10 ml fresh peripheral blood. Turning to this clonotype: Antigen specificity is unknown.

Trimming took off 4 bases at V and 2 bases at J, with 10 bases between the two ends. The V gene's germline CDR1 is MGHRA and CDR2 YSYEKL. This CDR3 contains 14 residues. Notes on the study in general: By a 13 V-J model, ophthalmopathy was set apart from stable hyperthyroidism. Model-based prediction identified ophthalmopathy a median 6.5 months prior to its onset.

The CDR3 regions of TCR beta were amplified from RNA transcripts. A set of HTBI primers served as the primers for a first-round RT-PCR of the TCR CDR3. TCRdb reprocessed the multiplex PCR reads with MiXCR, giving one entry per CDR3 protein. This sample carries 530,000 or so distinct CDR3 sequences, 17% of them seen once, and the ten largest clones take 15% to 20%. The receptor was isolated from a young woman with Graves' ophthalmopathy. The sequenced sample was blood. This chain connects TRBV4-1 to TRBJ2-3; D possibly corresponds to TRBD1 (6 bases). CDR3 nucleotide sequence: TGCGCCAGCAGCCCAAGACAGGACACAGATACGCAGTATTTT. This codes for CASSPRQDTDTQYF.